These 27 T cell receptor beta chains came from one sample sequenced in a study of blood T cell repertoires in COVID-19. Profiled with immunoSEQ multiplex PCR; TCRdb holds only in-frame clones, not every one. The sample yields roughly 100,000 clones, 75% to 90% seen once. Sequences were obtained from peripheral blood. The receptors were sampled from a human donor in a cohort sampled during active COVID-19.

The rearrangement uses TRBV6-1 and TRBJ1-4; D might be TRBD1 (5 bases). Per the germline V gene, CDR1 is MNHNS and CDR2 is SASEGT. The V gene lost 1 base and the J gene lost 0 bases, with 12 bases spanning the gap. The length of the CDR3 is 17 residues. The CDR3 sequence: CASSEDRLQATNEKLFF. The CDR3 nucleotides are TGTGCCAGCAGTGAAGACAGGCTACAAGCAACTAATGAAAAACTGTTTTTT.

J is TRBJ1-1 and V is TRBV15, with 12 bases fitting TRBD1. J gave up 6 bases and V 5 bases, and 7 bases lay outside the gene matches. The CDR3 covers 15 residues. The germline gives CDR1 LNHNV, CDR2 YYDKDF (reference sequence). CDR3 DNA sequence: TGTGCCACCAGCCGGGGACAGGGGGCCGACGCTGAAGCTTTCTTT. It translates to CATSRGQGADAEAFF.

The V gene is TRBV7-9, the J gene TRBJ1-2; 7 bases line up with TRBD1. CDR1 and CDR2 (germline): SEHNR, FQNEAQ (reference sequence). J lost 1 base, V lost 6 bases, and 5 bases had no gene match. The CDR3 is 14 amino acids. Here the CDR3 DNA reads TGTGCCAGCAGTCGCGGACAGGATAACTATGGCTACACCTTC. Translated: CASSRGQDNYGYTF.

This clone has only a few counts. This chain joins TRBV5-1 and TRBJ2-5; 10 nucleotides align to TRBD2. J lost 0 bases, V lost 4 bases, and 9 bases had no gene match. The germline gives CDR1 SGHRS, CDR2 YFSETQ. The CDR3 spans 17 residues. CDR3 in DNA: TGCGCCAGCAGCGCCGGGTTAGCGGGGGGAAACCAAGAGACCCAGTACTTC. Protein product: CASSAGLAGGNQETQYF.

The rearrangement uses TRBV12-3 or TRBV12-4 and TRBJ1-1; D is uncertain. CDR3 size: 13 residues. The V and J ends lost 6 bases and 0 bases respectively, with 8 bases between them. This CDR3 reads CASSLTLNTEAFF. The CDR3 DNA is TGTGCCAGCAGCCTGACATTGAACACTGAAGCTTTCTTT.

The gene calls are TRBV7-8 and TRBJ2-7; TRBD1 matches at 9 bases. V shed 5 bases and J 5 bases; nucleotides not matched to a gene: 10. Germline CDR1 SGHVS, CDR2 FQNEAQ. The CDR3 loop spans 15 amino acids. The CDR3 region is CASSKTGTGWDEQYF. The CDR3 coding sequence is TGTGCCAGCAGCAAGACCGGGACAGGGTGGGACGAGCAGTACTTC. Looking up the rest from reference TRBV7-8 and TRBJ2-7 gives the full variable domain: GAGVSQSPRYKVAKRGQDVALRCDPISGHVSLFWYQQALGQGPEFLTYFQNEAQLDKSGLPSDRFFAERPEGSVSTLKIQRTQQEDSAVYLCASSKTGTGWDEQYFGPGTRLTVT.

This clone has a single count. The genes are TRBV7-6 and TRBJ2-2; D call uncertain. This CDR3 comprises 16 residues. Germline V CDR1 and CDR2: SGHVS, FNYEAQ. Between the trimmed V and J ends, which lost 5 bases and 1 base, there was a span of 14 bases. CDR3 nucleotides: TGTGCCAGCAGCCCACCGTCCGGGTGGAACACCGGGGAGCTGTTTTTT. As protein: CASSPPSGWNTGELFF.

This chain uses TRBV7-3 with TRBJ2-2; D is undetermined. Germline V CDR1 and CDR2: SGHTA, FQGTGA. CDR3 length equals 14 residues. Between the trimmed V and J ends, which lost 2 bases and 0 bases, there was a span of 4 bases. The CDR3 region is CASSLGSNTGELFF. CDR3 bases: TGTGCCAGCAGCTTAGGCTCGAACACCGGGGAGCTGTTTTTT.

This clone was seen a few times. V is TRBV4-1 and J is TRBJ2-3, with 9 nucleotides matching TRBD2. V shed 0 bases, J shed 3 bases, and the junction held 4 bases outside the gene matches. Germline CDR1 reads MGHRA; CDR2 reads YSYEKL. The CDR3 loop spans 16 amino acids. The CDR3 DNA sequence: TGCGCCAGCAGCCAAGATTGGCTAGCGGGAACAGATACGCAGTATTTT. Protein sequence: CASSQDWLAGTDTQYF.

The chain is built from TRBV5-1 and TRBJ1-2; D is ambiguous. This CDR3 is 14 amino acids long. V dropped 0 bases and J dropped 2 bases, with 8 bases sitting between them. The germline CDR1 and CDR2 sequences are SGHRS and YFSETQ. CDR3 DNA sequence: TGCGCCAGCAGCTTGGTTCCAGAAAACTATGGCTACACCTTC. As protein: CASSLVPENYGYTF.

This chain joins TRBV27 and TRBJ2-3; D is unresolved. V lost 7 bases, J lost 7 bases, and 21 bases lay in between. Germline assignment: CDR1 MNHEY and CDR2 SMNVEV (reference sequence). The CDR3 is 15 residues long. This CDR3 reads CASTASDILGNTQYF. The DNA for the CDR3 is TGTGCCAGCACCGCCTCCGACATCCTCGGAAATACGCAGTATTTT.

V gene TRBV28 combines with J gene TRBJ2-7; TRBD2 matches at 8 bases. CDR1 and CDR2 (germline): MDHEN, SYDVKM. The CDR3 runs 14 residues. The junction had 4 bases not matched to a gene; V was cut back by 5 bases and J by 1 base. CDR3 region: CASSRGGQSYEQYF. The CDR3 DNA reads as TGTGCCAGCAGTCGGGGGGGCCAGTCCTACGAGCAGTACTTC.

The chain couples TRBV21-1 to TRBJ2-2; TRBD2 reflects the table's D call only, with no check against the DNA. TRBV21-1 is labeled a pseudogene. This CDR3 has 14 amino acids. The CDR3 protein is CASSNDGGTGELFF. Written as DNA, the CDR3 is TGTGCCAGCAGCAACGACGGAGGTACCGGGGAGCTGTTTTTT.

This rearrangement joins TRBV3-1 (or the pseudogene TRBV3-2) to TRBJ1-5; possibly TRBD1 for D (6 bases). V was shortened by 0 bases and J by 2 bases, with 17 bases between the two germline ends. This CDR3 is 18 amino acids long. CDR1 is LGHDT and CDR2 is YNNKEL in the germline V gene (reference sequence). The chain's CDR3 is CASSQEDPRGDCNQPQHF. Written as DNA, the CDR3 is TGTGCCAGCAGCCAAGAAGACCCCAGGGGTGATTGCAATCAGCCCCAGCATTTT.

This clone was seen a handful of times. The gene calls are TRBV6-5 and TRBJ2-2; 8 nucleotides agree with TRBD2. The CDR3 runs to 13 residues. With V trimmed by 7 bases and J by 6 bases, 4 bases remained unmatched. Germline values: CDR1 MNHEY, CDR2 SVGAGI. As DNA, the CDR3 is TGTGCCAGCATAGCGGGGTACCCCGGGGAGCTGTTTTTT. It specifies CASIAGYPGELFF.

This clone was counted between two and nine times. The chain employs TRBV4-2 and TRBJ1-4; D is unresolved. Trimming cost V 0 bases and J 0 bases, with 8 bases left between them. Per the germline V gene, CDR1 is LGHNA and CDR2 is YNFKEQ. The CDR3 spans 16 residues. The CDR3 is CASSQDRRSTNEKLFF. The CDR3 DNA sequence: TGTGCCAGCAGCCAAGACAGGAGGTCAACTAATGAAAAACTGTTTTTT.

The chain is built from TRBV25-1 and TRBJ2-1; possibly TRBD1 for D (6 bases). Germline V gives CDR1 MGHDK, CDR2 SYGVNS. The CDR3 contains 13 residues. Trimming stripped 6 bases from V and 1 base from J, with 7 bases between. CDR3 DNA sequence: TGTGCCAGCAGAACAGGGTCCTACAATGAGCAGTTCTTC. Translation: CASRTGSYNEQFF.

This chain uses TRBV2 with TRBJ1-1; D is ambiguous. This CDR3 comprises 15 residues. Germline CDR1 and CDR2: SNHLY and FYNNEI. V lost 7 bases to trimming and J lost 2 bases, with 17 bases between them. DNA for the CDR3: TGTGCCAGCACCAAGGAGGGTGTGAGTAACACTGAAGCTTTCTTT. Translating it yields CASTKEGVSNTEAFF.

The rearrangement joins TRBV6-1 to TRBJ2-7; D not certain. Germline CDR1 is MNHNS and CDR2 is SASEGT. CDR3 length equals 13 residues. V dropped 1 base and J dropped 10 bases, with 14 bases sitting between them. The CDR3, as DNA: TGTGCCAGCAGTGAAGATCGAGGTGCCCAACAGTACTTC. This sequence encodes CASSEDRGAQQYF.

The chain recombines TRBV7-2 with TRBJ2-1; a possible D gene is TRBD2 (5 bases). V was clipped by 1 base and J by 4 bases, with 11 bases between them. Germline V gene data show CDR1 as SGHTA and CDR2 as FQGNSA. The CDR3 totals 15 residues. CDR3 residues: CASSLVGGLYNEQFF. Here the CDR3 DNA reads TGTGCCAGCAGCTTAGTAGGCGGGCTGTACAATGAGCAGTTCTTC.

This chain uses TRBV6-6 with TRBJ2-2; tentative D call: TRBD1 (6 bases). The germline V and J ends were trimmed by 10 bases and 1 base, with 10 bases remaining between them. The CDR3 extends over 13 amino acids. Germline-derived CDR1 and CDR2 are MNHNY and SVGAGI (reference sequence). The CDR3 sequence is CATLQGNTGELFF. The CDR3 DNA reads as TGTGCCACCCTACAGGGGAACACCGGGGAGCTGTTTTTT.

The rearrangement joins TRBV3-1 (or the pseudogene TRBV3-2) to TRBJ2-3, with TRBD2 matching over 8 bases. The V segment lost 6 bases and the J segment 3 bases; nucleotides outside the gene matches: 5. The CDR3 covers 14 residues. The V gene's germline CDR1 is LGHDT and CDR2 YNNKEL (reference sequence). DNA of the CDR3: TGTGCCAGCAGGATTAGCGGGGCAACAGATACGCAGTATTTT. It codes for CASRISGATDTQYF.

J is TRBJ1-6 and V is TRBV6-2 or TRBV6-3; TRBD1 matches at 7 bases. This CDR3 region has 15 residues. The J segment lost 6 bases and the V segment lost 4 bases, leaving 6 bases of the junction unmatched. Germline CDR1 reads MNHEY; CDR2 reads SVGEGT. As DNA, the CDR3 is TGTGCCAGCAGTTCCCCTACAGGGGTTAATTCACCCCTCCACTTT. This translates into CASSSPTGVNSPLHF.

This rearrangement joins TRBV11-3 to TRBJ1-1; D gene unclear. The CDR3 has 15 residues. Between the trimmed V and J ends, which lost 5 bases and 0 bases, there was a span of 13 bases. From germline, CDR1 is SGHNT and CDR2 YENEEA. CDR3 nucleotide sequence: TGTGCCAGCAGCCCGCCGGAGGTCCTGAACACTGAAGCTTTCTTT. Its translation is CASSPPEVLNTEAFF.

The chain employs TRBV5-6 and TRBJ1-5, with TRBD1 identical over 9 bases. The V and J ends lost 0 bases and 4 bases, in that order; junction bases with no gene match: 5. The CDR3 length is 16 residues. CDR1 and CDR2 from the germline V gene are SGHDT and YYEEEE. As DNA, the CDR3 is TGTGCCAGCAGCTTGGTCGGAGACAGGGGGAATCAGCCCCAGCATTTT. Translating it yields CASSLVGDRGNQPQHF.

The chain has TRBV5-6 and TRBJ1-5; D is perhaps TRBD1 (6 bases). The V and J ends lost 3 bases and 4 bases respectively, with 8 bases between them. Germline V gene lookup returns CDR1 SGHDT and CDR2 YYEEEE. This CDR3 is built from 13 residues. This CDR3 is CASSYDRNQPQHF. CDR3 DNA: TGTGCCAGCAGCTACGACAGGAATCAGCCCCAGCATTTT.

V usage is TRBV3-1 (or the pseudogene TRBV3-2) and J usage is TRBJ2-2, with D perhaps TRBD1 (6 bases). The germline CDR1 and CDR2 sequences are LGHDT and YNNKEL (reference sequence). V was trimmed by 1 base and J by 4 bases, leaving 16 bases between them. CDR3 length equals 17 residues. The CDR3 DNA follows: TGTGCCAGCAGCCAAGGTGAGTCCAAGGGGGTCACCGGGGAGCTGTTTTTT. Translating it yields CASSQGESKGVTGELFF.